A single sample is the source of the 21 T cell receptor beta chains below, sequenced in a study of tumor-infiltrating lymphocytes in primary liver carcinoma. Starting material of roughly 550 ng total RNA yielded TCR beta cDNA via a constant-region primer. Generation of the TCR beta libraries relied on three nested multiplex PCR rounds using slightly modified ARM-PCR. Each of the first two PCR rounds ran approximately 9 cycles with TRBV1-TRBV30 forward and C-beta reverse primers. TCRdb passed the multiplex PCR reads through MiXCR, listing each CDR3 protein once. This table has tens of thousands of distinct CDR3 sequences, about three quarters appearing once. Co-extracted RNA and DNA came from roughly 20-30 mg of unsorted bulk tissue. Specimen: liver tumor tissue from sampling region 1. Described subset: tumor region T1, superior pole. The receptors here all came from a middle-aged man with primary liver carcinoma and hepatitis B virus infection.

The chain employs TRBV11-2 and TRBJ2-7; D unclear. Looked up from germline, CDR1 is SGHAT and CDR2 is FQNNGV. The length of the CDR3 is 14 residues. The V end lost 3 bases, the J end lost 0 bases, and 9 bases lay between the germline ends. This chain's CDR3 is CASSFLFSSYEQYF. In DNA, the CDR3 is TGTGCCAGCAGCTTCCTTTTTAGCTCCTACGAGCAGTACTTC.

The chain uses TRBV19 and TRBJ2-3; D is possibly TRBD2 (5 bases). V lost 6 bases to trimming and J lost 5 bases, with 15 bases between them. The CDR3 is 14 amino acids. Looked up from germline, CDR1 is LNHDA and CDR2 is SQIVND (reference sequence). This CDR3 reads CASSYGITIDTQYF. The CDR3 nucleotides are TGTGCCAGTAGCTACGGGATTACCATAGATACGCAGTATTTT. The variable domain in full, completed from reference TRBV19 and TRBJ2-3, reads DGGITQSPKYLFRKEGQNVTLSCEQNLNHDAMYWYRQDPGQGLRLIYYSQIVNDFQKGDIAEGYSVSREKKESFPLTVTSAQKNPTAFYLCASSYGITIDTQYFGPGTRLTVL.

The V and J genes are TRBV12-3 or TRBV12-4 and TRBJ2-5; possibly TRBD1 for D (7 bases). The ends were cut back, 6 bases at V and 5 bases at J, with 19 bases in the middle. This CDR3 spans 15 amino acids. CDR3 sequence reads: CASSRRDRAKETQYF. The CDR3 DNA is TGTGCCAGCAGCCGGAGGGACAGAGCGAAGGAGACCCAGTACTTC.

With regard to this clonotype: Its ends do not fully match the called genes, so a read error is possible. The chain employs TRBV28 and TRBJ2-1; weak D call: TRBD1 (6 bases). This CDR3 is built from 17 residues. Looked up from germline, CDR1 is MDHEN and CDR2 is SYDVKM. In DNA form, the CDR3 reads TGTGCCAGCAATTTAGGTCAGGGGAAGGGGCTGGGGCGTGAGCAGTTCTTC. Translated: CASNLGQGKGLGREQFF.

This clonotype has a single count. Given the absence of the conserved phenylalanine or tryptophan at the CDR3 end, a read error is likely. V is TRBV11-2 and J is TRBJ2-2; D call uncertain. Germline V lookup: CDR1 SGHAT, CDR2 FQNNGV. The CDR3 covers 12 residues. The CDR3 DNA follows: TGTACCAGCAGCATCGACCGCGGGGAGCTGTTTTCT. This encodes CTSSIDRGELFS.

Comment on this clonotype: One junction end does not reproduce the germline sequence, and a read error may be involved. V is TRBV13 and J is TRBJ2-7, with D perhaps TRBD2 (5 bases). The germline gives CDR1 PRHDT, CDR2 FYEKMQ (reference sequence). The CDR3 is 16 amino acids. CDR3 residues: CASNLGGRGGSYEQYF. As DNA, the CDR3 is TGTGCCAGCAACTTAGGAGGTCGGGGTGGATCCTACGAGCAGTACTTC. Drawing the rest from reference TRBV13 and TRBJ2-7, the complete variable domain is AAGVIQSPRHLIKEKRETATLKCYPIPRHDTVYWYQQGPGQDPQFLISFYEKMQSDKGSIPDRFSAQQFSDYHSELNMSSLELGDSALYFCASNLGGRGGSYEQYFGPGTRLTVT.

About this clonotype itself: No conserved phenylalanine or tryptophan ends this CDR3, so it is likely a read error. In nucleotides, the CDR3 is TGCGCCAGCAACACGGGGGGCAACTGGGAGCAGTACTCC. As protein: CASNTGGNWEQYS. This rearrangement joins TRBV5-1 to TRBJ2-7; a weak D match, TRBD2 (7 bases). This CDR3 contains 13 residues. Per germline, CDR1 SGHRS and CDR2 YFSETQ. V was shortened by 6 bases and J by 7 bases, with 17 bases between the two germline ends.

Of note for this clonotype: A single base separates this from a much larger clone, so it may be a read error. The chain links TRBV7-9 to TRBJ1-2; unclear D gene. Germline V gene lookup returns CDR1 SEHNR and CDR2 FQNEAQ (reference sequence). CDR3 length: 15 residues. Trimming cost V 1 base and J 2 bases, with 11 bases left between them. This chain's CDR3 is CASSLGFQKNYGYTF. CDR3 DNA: TGTGCCAGCAGCTTAGGGTTCCAGAAAAACTATGGCTACACCTTC.

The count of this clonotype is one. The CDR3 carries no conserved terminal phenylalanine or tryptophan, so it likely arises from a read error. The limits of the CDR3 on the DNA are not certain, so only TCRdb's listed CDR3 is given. The chain's CDR3 is CSAGQGELVY. This rearrangement joins TRBV29-1 to TRBJ2-2; the tabulated D call, TRBD1, remains unverified against the DNA. The CDR3 spans 10 residues, counting both ends. Germline assignment: CDR1 SQVTM and CDR2 ANQGSEA.

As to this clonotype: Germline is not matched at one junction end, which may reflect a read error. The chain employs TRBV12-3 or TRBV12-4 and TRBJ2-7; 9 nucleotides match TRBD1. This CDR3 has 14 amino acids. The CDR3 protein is CASSSTGGSYEQYF. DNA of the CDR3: TGTGCCAGCAGCTCTACAGGGGGCTCCTACGAGCAGTATTTC.

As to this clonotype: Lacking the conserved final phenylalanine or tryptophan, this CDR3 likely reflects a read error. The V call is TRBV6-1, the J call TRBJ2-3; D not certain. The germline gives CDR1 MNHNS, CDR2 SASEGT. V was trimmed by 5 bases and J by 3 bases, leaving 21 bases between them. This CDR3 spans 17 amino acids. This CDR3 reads CASSSRGGDISTDTQYL. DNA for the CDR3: TGTGCCAGCAGTTCCAGAGGTGGAGATATTAGTACAGATACGCAGTATCTT.

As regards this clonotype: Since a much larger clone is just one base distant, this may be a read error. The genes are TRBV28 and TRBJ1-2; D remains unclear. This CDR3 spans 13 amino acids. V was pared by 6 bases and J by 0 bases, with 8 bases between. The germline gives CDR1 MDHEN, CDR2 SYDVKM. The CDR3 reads CASSQGANYGYTF. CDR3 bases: TGTGCCAGCAGCCAAGGCGCTAACTATGGCTACACCTTC.

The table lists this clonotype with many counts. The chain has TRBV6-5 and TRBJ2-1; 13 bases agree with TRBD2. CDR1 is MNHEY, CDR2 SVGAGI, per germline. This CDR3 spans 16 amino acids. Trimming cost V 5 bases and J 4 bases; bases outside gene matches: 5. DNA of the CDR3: TGTGCCAGCAGTCGCCAGGGACTAGCGGGATACAATGAGCAGTTCTTC. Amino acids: CASSRQGLAGYNEQFF.

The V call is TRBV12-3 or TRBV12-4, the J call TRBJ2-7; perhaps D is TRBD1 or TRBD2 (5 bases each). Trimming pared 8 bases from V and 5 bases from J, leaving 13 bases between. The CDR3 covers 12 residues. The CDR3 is CASSIGDHEQYF. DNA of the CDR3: TGTGCCAGCTCGATAGGGGACCACGAGCAGTACTTC.

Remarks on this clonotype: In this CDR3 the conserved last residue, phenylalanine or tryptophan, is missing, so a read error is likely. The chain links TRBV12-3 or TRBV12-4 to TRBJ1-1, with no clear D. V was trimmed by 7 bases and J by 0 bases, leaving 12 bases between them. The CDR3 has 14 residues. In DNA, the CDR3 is TGTGCCAGCACCGACGGAGTCATGAACACTGAAGCTTTCCGT. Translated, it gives CASTDGVMNTEAFR.

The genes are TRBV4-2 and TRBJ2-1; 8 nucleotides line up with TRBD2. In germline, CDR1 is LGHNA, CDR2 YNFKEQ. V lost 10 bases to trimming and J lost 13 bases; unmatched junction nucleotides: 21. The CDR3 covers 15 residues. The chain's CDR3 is CANRPTGTSVNEQFF. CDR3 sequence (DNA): TGTGCCAACAGACCAACCGGGACTAGTGTCAACGAACAGTTCTTC.

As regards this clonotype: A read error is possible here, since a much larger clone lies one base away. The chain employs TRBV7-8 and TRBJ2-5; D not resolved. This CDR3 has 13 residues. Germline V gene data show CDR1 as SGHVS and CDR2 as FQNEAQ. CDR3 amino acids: CASSPRLEETQCF. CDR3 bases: TGTGCCAGCAGCCCGCGACTGGAAGAGACCCAGTGCTTC.

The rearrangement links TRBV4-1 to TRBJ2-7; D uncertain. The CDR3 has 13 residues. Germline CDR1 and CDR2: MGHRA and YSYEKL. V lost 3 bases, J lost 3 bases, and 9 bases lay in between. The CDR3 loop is CASSHLRLYEQYF. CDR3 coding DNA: TGCGCCAGCAGCCACCTCCGACTCTACGAGCAGTACTTC.

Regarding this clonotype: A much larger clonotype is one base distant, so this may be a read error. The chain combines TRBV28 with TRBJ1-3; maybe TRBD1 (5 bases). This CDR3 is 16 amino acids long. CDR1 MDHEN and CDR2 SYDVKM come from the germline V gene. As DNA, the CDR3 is TGTGCCAGCAGTACAGGAGCGGCACTCTCTGGATACACCATATATTTT. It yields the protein CASSTGAALSGYTIYF. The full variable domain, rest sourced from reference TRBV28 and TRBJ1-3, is DVKVTQSSRYLVKRTGEKVFLECVQDMDHENMFWYRQDPGLGLRLIYFSYDVKMKEKGDIPEGYSVSREKKERFSLILESASTNQTSMYLCASSTGAALSGYTIYFGEGSWLTVV.

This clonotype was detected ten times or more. CDR3 amino acids: CASSEWGGGELFF. The CDR3 DNA follows: TGTGCCAGCAGTGAATGGGGGGGCGGGGAGCTGTTTTTT. The J gene is TRBJ2-2, the V gene TRBV6-1; 7 bases line up with TRBD2. CDR1 MNHNS and CDR2 SASEGT come from the germline V gene. The J segment lost 7 bases and the V segment lost 2 bases, leaving 1 base of the junction unmatched. The CDR3 runs 13 residues.

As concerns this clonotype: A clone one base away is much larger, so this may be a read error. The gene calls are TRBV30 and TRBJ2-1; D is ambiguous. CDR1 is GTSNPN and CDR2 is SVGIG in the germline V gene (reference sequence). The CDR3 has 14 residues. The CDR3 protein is CTWSWFGKYNEQFF. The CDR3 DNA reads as TGTACCTGGAGTTGGTTCGGCAAATACAATGAGCAGTTCTTC. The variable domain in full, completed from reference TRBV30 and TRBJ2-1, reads SQTIHQWPATLVQPVGSPLSLECTVEGTSNPNLYWYRQAAGRGLQLLFYSVGIGQISSEVPQNLSASRPQDRQFILSSKKLLLSDSGFYLCTWSWFGKYNEQFFGPGTRLTVL.